This T cell receptor beta chain emerged from a study of chemoradiotherapy in HPV16-positive cancers. Sequencing used immunoSEQ multiplex PCR; TCRdb keeps in-frame clones, though not all of them. The sample records approximately 32,000 clones, about 88% being singletons. Trimming took off 5 bases at V and 8 bases at J, with 19 bases between the two ends. Germline V gene sequence: CDR1 SGHNT, CDR2 YENEEA. This CDR3 has 15 residues. Repeated repertoire sampling spanned the course of chemoradiotherapy. In the case of this clone: Antigen unknown.

Study-wide results and limits: HPV-specific T cells were functionally defined from only a couple of HPV16-positive patients. Candidate HPV-specific clones and E7-related TCR motifs grew in tumor during treatment.

The starting material was blood, obtained from a patient who underwent chemoradiotherapy. The TCR originated in a human donor with HPV-associated anogenital cancer. The chain employs TRBV11-3 and TRBJ2-1, with D unclear. CDR3: CASSPPAWVGDEQFF. CDR3 in DNA: TGTGCCAGCAGCCCCCCGGCCTGGGTTGGGGATGAGCAGTTCTTC.